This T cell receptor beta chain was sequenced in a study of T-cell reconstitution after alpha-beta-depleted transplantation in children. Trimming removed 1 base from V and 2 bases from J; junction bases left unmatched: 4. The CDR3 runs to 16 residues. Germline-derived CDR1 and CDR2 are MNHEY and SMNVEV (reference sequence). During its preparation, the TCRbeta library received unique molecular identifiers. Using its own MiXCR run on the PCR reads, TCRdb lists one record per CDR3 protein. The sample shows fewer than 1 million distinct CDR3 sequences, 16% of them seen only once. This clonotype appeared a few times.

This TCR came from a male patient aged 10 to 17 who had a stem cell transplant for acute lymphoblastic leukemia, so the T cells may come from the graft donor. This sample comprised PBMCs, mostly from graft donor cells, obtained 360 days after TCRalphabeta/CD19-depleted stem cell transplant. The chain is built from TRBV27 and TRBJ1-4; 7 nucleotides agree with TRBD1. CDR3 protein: CASSLWAGGTNEKLFF. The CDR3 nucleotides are TGTGCCAGCAGTTTATGGGCAGGGGGGACTAATGAAAAACTGTTTTTT.